The 2 T cell receptor beta chains below were found in one sample sequenced in a study of identical twins (TCRdb year 2016). The library came from 5' RACE. TCRdb shows the sequencer as Illumina HiSeq 2000. The public reads were quality trimmed at Q25 with fastp and then assembled into clones with MiXCR by TCRdb, keeping productive beta chains. Every distinct CDR3 protein forms one entry, paired with its most common genes and DNA. This sample is represented by some 1,600,000 distinct CDR3 sequences; around 29% of them were singletons. About 0.3% of the sample is held by the ten biggest clonotypes. The sample comprised cord blood. The receptor set was obtained from a newborn girl in good health.

At least ten counts were recorded for this clonotype. V and J are TRBV12-3 or TRBV12-4 and TRBJ2-7; 9 nucleotides line up with TRBD2. V gave up 2 bases and J gave up 0 bases; unmatched junction bases: 2. This CDR3 is built from 15 residues. The CDR3 protein is CASSLRLAASYEQYF. CDR3 DNA sequence: TGTGCCAGCAGTTTAAGACTAGCGGCCTCCTACGAGCAGTACTTC.

The chain is built from TRBV12-3 or TRBV12-4 and TRBJ2-1, with 8 nucleotides matching TRBD2. Trimming cost V 3 bases and J 2 bases; bases outside gene matches: 3. The CDR3 extends over 15 amino acids. CDR3 in amino acids: CASSLKAGAYNEQFF. The CDR3 region has the DNA TGTGCCAGCAGTTTGAAAGCGGGGGCCTACAATGAGCAGTTCTTC.